One and the same sample provided the 9 T cell receptor beta chains below, sequenced in a study of long-term antiretroviral therapy in people with HIV. With survey level as its setting, the immunoSEQ assay was v3.0. The table came from immunoSEQ multiplex PCR; TCRdb's copy has only in-frame clones and leaves some out. This sample has 20,000 or so clones, with 76% found just once. This sample comprised unsorted PBMCs, obtained 0.5 years before starting antiretroviral therapy. These receptors all stem from a woman in her forties or fifties with HIV.

This chain joins TRBV2 and TRBJ2-5; D unresolved. V lost 6 bases to trimming and J lost 2 bases, with 4 bases between them. The germline V gene encodes CDR1 SNHLY and CDR2 FYNNEI. CDR3 size: 11 residues. This CDR3 reads CASRPQETQYF. CDR3 nucleotides: TGTGCCAGCAGACCACAAGAGACCCAGTACTTC.

This clone was detected a few times. The chain employs TRBV6-4 and TRBJ2-1, with D possibly matching TRBD2 (5 bases). The CDR3 sequence is 15 residues long. Trimming removed 6 bases at V and 6 bases at J, with 18 bases between. Germline CDR1 MRHNA, CDR2 SNTAGT. This chain's CDR3 is CASSPGLSPSNEQFF. DNA for the CDR3: TGTGCCAGCAGCCCCGGACTTAGCCCCTCCAATGAGCAGTTCTTC.

The J gene is TRBJ1-1, the V gene TRBV12-5; tentative D call: TRBD1 (5 bases). CDR3 length: 13 amino acids. CDR1 and CDR2 (germline): LGHNT, FRNRAP. Trimming cost V 6 bases and J 1 base, with 9 bases left between them. For the CDR3, the DNA is TGTGCTAGTGGGCCGGGGGGGAACACTGAAGCTTTCTTT. The encoded protein is CASGPGGNTEAFF.

The chain links TRBV6-6 to TRBJ1-5; possibly TRBD1 for D (5 bases). V lost 2 bases and J lost 11, with 13 bases in between. Germline CDR1 is MNHNY and CDR2 is SVGAGI (reference sequence). This CDR3 region has 13 residues. The CDR3 region is CASSYSEGQAQHF. In DNA, the CDR3 is TGTGCCAGCAGTTACAGTGAGGGGCAGGCCCAGCATTTT.

The chain joins TRBV30 to TRBJ2-2; D remains ambiguous. Trimming shortened V by 3 bases and J by 2 bases, and 10 bases separated the two germline ends. CDR1 GTSNPN and CDR2 SVGIG come from the germline V gene (reference sequence). The CDR3 spans 14 residues. The CDR3 region is CAWRSTGNTGELFF. Written as DNA, the CDR3 is TGTGCCTGGAGATCGACGGGCAACACCGGGGAGCTGTTTTTT.

The count of this clone is one. The genes are TRBV2 and TRBJ1-2, with D perhaps matching TRBD1 (5 bases). The CDR3 runs to 14 residues. Germline loops: CDR1 SNHLY, CDR2 FYNNEI. V was shortened by 8 bases and J by 5 bases, with 18 bases between the two germline ends. CDR3 sequence (DNA): TGTGCCAGCGAGCCCACGGGGGTAGGATATGGCTACACCTTC. Amino acid sequence: CASEPTGVGYGYTF.

The rearrangement joins TRBV5-4 to TRBJ2-5; tentative D call: TRBD2 (6 bases). In germline, CDR1 is SGHNT, CDR2 YYREEE (reference sequence). V shed 0 bases and J shed 1 base, with 10 bases lying between them. The CDR3 totals 15 residues. The CDR3 protein is CASSLGAGSQETQYF. The CDR3 DNA reads as TGTGCCAGCAGCTTGGGCGCGGGGAGCCAAGAGACCCAGTACTTC.

The V gene is TRBV28, the J gene TRBJ1-5; D ambiguous. The CDR3 is 15 amino acids. The V end lost 2 bases, the J end lost 5 bases, and 13 bases lay between the germline ends. Germline assignment: CDR1 MDHEN and CDR2 SYDVKM. CDR3 amino acids: CASSLGRHIHQPQHF. As DNA, the CDR3 is TGTGCCAGCAGTTTAGGTCGGCATATCCATCAGCCCCAGCATTTT. The variable domain in full, with the rest retrieved from reference TRBV28 and TRBJ1-5, is DVKVTQSSRYLVKRTGEKVFLECVQDMDHENMFWYRQDPGLGLRLIYFSYDVKMKEKGDIPEGYSVSREKKERFSLILESASTNQTSMYLCASSLGRHIHQPQHFGDGTRLSIL.

The chain combines TRBV9 with TRBJ2-3; the match to TRBD2 covers 14 bases. The CDR3 consists of 17 residues. V lost 3 bases, J lost 4 bases, and 7 bases stayed unmatched. Per germline, CDR1 SGDLS and CDR2 YYNGEE. In DNA form, the CDR3 reads TGTGCCAGCAGCGCCCCCGGGACTAGCGGGGGCCCAGATACGCAGTATTTT. Protein: CASSAPGTSGGPDTQYF.